The clone carrying this T cell receptor beta chain showed up just a few times. The data derive from a study of cytomegalovirus exposure and HLA in healthy donors. 13 Jbeta primers and 60 Vbeta primers were used for the PCR. The repertoire was sequenced with immunoSEQ multiplex PCR; TCRdb's copy has only in-frame clones and lacks some. This table holds around 140,000 clones, roughly 80% found once. This CDR3 comprises 15 residues. Trimming at V came to 2 bases and at J to 9 bases, leaving 5 bases not matched to a gene. Germline V gene data show CDR1 as MNHNY and CDR2 as SVGAGI (reference sequence). The specimen was PBMCs. This TCR was recovered from a male donor in good health and CMV-seronegative. This chain uses TRBV6-6 with TRBJ2-1, with 12 bases fitting TRBD2. The CDR3 nucleotides read TGTGCCAGCAGTTACAGCGGACTAGCGGGGAGTGAGCAGTTCTTC. It is translated as CASSYSGLAGSEQFF.